This TCR beta chain emerged from a study of T-cell reconstitution after alpha-beta-depleted transplantation in children. Study-level results: Newly generated T cells supplied most T-cell counts and diversity one year post-transplant. Surviving recipient T cells and thymic progenitors produced the high day-60 TCRbeta diversity seen in some patients. At around two months after transplant, the alpha-beta T cells were reportedly derived from several hundred expanded clones that came from non-depleted graft cells.

This clonotype was counted between two and nine times. Its specificity is not known. A TCRbeta library incorporating unique molecular identifiers was prepared. TCRdb reprocessed the PCR reads with MiXCR, giving one entry per CDR3 protein. The table includes some 310,000 distinct CDR3 sequences, more than 20% detected once. The sample in question was PBMCs, mostly from graft donor cells, obtained 180 days after TCRalphabeta/CD19-depleted stem cell transplant. The TCR sequence derives from a male patient aged 10 to 17 who had a stem cell transplant for acute lymphoblastic leukemia, so the T cells may come from the graft donor.

CDR3 residues: CASSRLAGDETQYF. Written as DNA, the CDR3 is TGTGCCAGCAGTCGGTTAGCGGGAGACGAGACCCAGTACTTC. V gene TRBV27 combines with J gene TRBJ2-5, with TRBD2 matching over 9 bases. Germline V gene sequence: CDR1 MNHEY, CDR2 SMNVEV (reference sequence). This CDR3 is built from 14 residues. Losses at the gene ends were 5 bases for V and 5 bases for J; bases not matched to a gene: 6.